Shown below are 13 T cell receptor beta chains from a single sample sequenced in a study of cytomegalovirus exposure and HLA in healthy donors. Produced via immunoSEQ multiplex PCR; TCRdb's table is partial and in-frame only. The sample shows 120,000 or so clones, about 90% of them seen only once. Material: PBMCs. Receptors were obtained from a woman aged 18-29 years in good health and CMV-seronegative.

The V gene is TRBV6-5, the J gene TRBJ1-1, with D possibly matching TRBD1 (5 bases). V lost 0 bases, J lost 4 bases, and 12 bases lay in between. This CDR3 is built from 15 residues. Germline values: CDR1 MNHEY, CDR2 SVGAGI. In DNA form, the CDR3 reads TGTGCCAGCAGTTACTCGAAGACAGATGGCACTGAAGCTTTCTTT. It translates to CASSYSKTDGTEAFF.

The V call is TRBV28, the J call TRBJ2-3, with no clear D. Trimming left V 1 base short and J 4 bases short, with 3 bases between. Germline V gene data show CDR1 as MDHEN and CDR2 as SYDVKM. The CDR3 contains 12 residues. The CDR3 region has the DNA TGTGCCAGCAGTTTATTAGCAGATACGCAGTATTTT. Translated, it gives CASSLLADTQYF.

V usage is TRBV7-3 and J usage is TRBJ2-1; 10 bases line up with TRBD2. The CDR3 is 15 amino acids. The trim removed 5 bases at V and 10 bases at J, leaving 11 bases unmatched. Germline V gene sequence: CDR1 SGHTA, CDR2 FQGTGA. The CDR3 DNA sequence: TGTGCCAGCAGCCCCCTAGCGGGGGACTTTGTGGAGCAGTTCTTC. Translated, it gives CASSPLAGDFVEQFF.

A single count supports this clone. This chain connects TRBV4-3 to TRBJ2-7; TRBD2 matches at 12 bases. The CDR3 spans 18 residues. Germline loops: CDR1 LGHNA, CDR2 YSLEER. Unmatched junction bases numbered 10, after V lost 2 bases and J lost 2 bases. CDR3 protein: CASSQLVVTSGRAYEQYF. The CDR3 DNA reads TGCGCCAGCAGCCAATTGGTGGTGACTAGCGGGAGAGCCTACGAGCAGTACTTC.

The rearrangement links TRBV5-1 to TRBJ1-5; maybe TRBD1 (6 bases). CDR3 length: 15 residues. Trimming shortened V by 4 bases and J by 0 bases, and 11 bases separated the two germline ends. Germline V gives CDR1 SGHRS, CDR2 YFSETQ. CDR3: CASSQGGDSNQPQHF. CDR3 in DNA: TGCGCCAGCAGCCAAGGGGGAGATAGCAATCAGCCCCAGCATTTT.

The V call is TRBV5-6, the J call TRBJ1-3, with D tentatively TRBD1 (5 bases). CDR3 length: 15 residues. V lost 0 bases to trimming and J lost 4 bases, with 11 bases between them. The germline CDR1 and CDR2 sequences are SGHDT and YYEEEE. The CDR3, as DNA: TGTGCCAGCAGCTTGGCCCGGCAGGGCGGAAACACCATATATTTT. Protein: CASSLARQGGNTIYF.

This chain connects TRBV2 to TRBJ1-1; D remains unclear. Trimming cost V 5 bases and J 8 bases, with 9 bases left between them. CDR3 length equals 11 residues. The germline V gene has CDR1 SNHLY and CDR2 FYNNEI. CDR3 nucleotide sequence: TGTGCCAGCAGTTGGGCCTGGGAAGCTTTCTTT. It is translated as CASSWAWEAFF.

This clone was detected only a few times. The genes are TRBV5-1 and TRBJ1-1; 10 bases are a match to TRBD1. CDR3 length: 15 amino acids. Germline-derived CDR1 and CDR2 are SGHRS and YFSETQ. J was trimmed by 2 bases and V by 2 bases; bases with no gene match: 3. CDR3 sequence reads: CASSFSTGGNTEAFF. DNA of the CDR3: TGCGCCAGCAGCTTCTCGACAGGGGGCAACACTGAAGCTTTCTTT.

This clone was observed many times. The CDR3 reads CASSQFAAGTPLHF. Here the CDR3 DNA reads TGTGCCAGCAGCCAATTCGCCGCAGGGACACCCCTCCACTTT. The J gene is TRBJ1-6, the V gene TRBV14, with D perhaps matching TRBD1 (5 bases). Germline CDR1 is SGHDN and CDR2 is FVKESK. V was trimmed by 2 bases and J by 11 bases, leaving 13 bases between them. This CDR3 is built from 14 residues.

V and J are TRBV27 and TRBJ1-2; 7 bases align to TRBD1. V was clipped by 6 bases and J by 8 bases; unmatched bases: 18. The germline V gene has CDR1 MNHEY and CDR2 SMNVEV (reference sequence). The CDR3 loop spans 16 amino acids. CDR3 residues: CASRFRQGAGSGGYTF. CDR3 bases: TGTGCCAGCAGATTCCGACAGGGAGCAGGGTCGGGAGGCTACACCTTC.

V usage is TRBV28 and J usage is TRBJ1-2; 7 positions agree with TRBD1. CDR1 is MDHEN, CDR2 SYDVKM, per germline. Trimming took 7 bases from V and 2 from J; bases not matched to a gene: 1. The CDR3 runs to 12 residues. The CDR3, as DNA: TGTGCCAGCAAGACAGGGAACTATGGCTACACCTTC. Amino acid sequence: CASKTGNYGYTF.

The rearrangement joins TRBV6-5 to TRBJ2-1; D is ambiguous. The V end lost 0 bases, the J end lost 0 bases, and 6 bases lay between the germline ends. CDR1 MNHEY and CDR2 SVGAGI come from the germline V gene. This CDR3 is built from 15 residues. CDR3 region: CASSYSSSSYNEQFF. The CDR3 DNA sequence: TGTGCCAGCAGTTACTCCTCCAGCTCCTACAATGAGCAGTTCTTC.

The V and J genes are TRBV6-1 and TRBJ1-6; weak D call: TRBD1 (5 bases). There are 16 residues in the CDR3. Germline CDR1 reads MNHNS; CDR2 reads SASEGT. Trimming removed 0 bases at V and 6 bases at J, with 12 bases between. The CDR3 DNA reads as TGTGCCAGCAGTGAAGCGCAGACAGCTTCTAATTCACCCCTCCACTTT. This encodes CASSEAQTASNSPLHF.